What follows are 19 T cell receptor beta chains derived from one specimen sequenced in a study of T-cell reconstitution after alpha-beta-depleted transplantation in children (dated by TCRdb to the mid-2010s). Taken with the paper, the label for treatment or condition translates to: allogeneic hematopoietic cell transplantation with graft depleted of TCRalphabeta T cells and CD19 B cells. Libraries were built with PCR. Instrument on record: Illumina HiSeq 2500. Molecular barcoding was employed in the preparation of TCR libraries, with unique molecular identifiers being used to normalize TCRbeta repertoire quantification. The public reads were run again by TCRdb, first through fastp at Q25 and then through MiXCR, and only productive beta chains were kept. Entries are consolidated by CDR3 protein sequence, retaining the most common genes and DNA. In all, the sample holds around 700,000 distinct CDR3 sequences, and 13% of those were seen once. The leading ten clones occupy about 0.77% of the sample.

This sample comprised PBMCs, obtained before TCRalphabeta/CD19-depleted stem cell transplant. These receptor sequences come from a girl aged 2 to 10 with congenital amegakaryocytic thrombocytopenia, due to receive a stem cell transplant.

This clonotype was seen many times. The chain has TRBV5-1 and TRBJ2-1; TRBD2 agrees at 14 bases. J gave up 5 bases and V 5 bases, and 12 bases lay outside the gene matches. The CDR3 has 18 amino acids. CDR1 and CDR2 (germline): SGHRS, YFSETQ. CDR3: CASRRQTSGRAMNNEQFF. The CDR3 DNA is TGCGCCAGCAGGCGACAGACTAGCGGGAGGGCTATGAACAATGAGCAGTTCTTC.

The table lists this clonotype with a few counts. With a much larger clone just one base away, this may be a read error. CDR3 bases: TGTGCCAGCAGATACTCCTACGAGCAGTACTTC. It codes for CASRYSYEQYF. V usage is TRBV12-3 or TRBV12-4 and J usage is TRBJ2-7; D unclear. Trimming stripped 6 bases from V and 0 bases from J, with 3 bases between. The CDR3 has 11 amino acids.

The rearrangement uses TRBV4-1 and TRBJ2-4; D is possibly TRBD2 (5 bases). The V gene's germline CDR1 is MGHRA and CDR2 YSYEKL. This CDR3 spans 16 amino acids. V was shortened by 2 bases and J by 1 base, with 12 bases between the two germline ends. CDR3 DNA sequence: TGCGCCAGCAGCCAATATGCGGGTCCCGCCAAAAACATTCAGTACTTC. Translated, it gives CASSQYAGPAKNIQYF.

The chain joins TRBV4-2 to TRBJ2-1; 10 positions agree with TRBD2. Trimming cost V 0 bases and J 5 bases; bases outside gene matches: 7. This CDR3 has 17 amino acids. Per germline, CDR1 LGHNA and CDR2 YNFKEQ. The CDR3 DNA sequence: TGTGCCAGCAGCCAAGATTTTGGACTAGCGGAGGACAATGAGCAGTTCTTC. As protein: CASSQDFGLAEDNEQFF.

Only a few counts were recorded for this clonotype. The chain carries TRBV29-1 and TRBJ2-5; D unclear. V was clipped by 2 bases and J by 2 bases, with 6 bases between them. The CDR3 totals 12 residues. From germline, CDR1 is SQVTM and CDR2 ANQGSEA. The DNA for the CDR3 is TGCAGCGTTGAATTACAGCAAGAGACCCAGTACTTC. It codes for CSVELQQETQYF.

J is TRBJ1-1 and V is TRBV15; D might be TRBD1 (5 bases). V dropped 6 bases and J dropped 0 bases, with 20 bases sitting between them. The CDR3 spans 17 residues. CDR1 LNHNV and CDR2 YYDKDF come from the germline V gene (reference sequence). The CDR3 DNA follows: TGTGCCACCAGGGTCCGGGGAGGGGTCGGGATGAACACTGAAGCTTTCTTT. Translation: CATRVRGGVGMNTEAFF.

V and J are TRBV30 and TRBJ2-7; D not certain. CDR1 GTSNPN and CDR2 SVGIG come from the germline V gene (reference sequence). Trimming pared 3 bases from V and 2 bases from J, leaving 5 bases between. This CDR3 comprises 11 residues. The CDR3, as DNA: TGTGCCTGGAGACTCACCTACGAGCAGTACTTC. Residues: CAWRLTYEQYF.

In the case of this clonotype: The CDR3 ends on some other residue instead of the conserved phenylalanine or tryptophan, so this is likely a read error. The chain recombines TRBV3-1 with TRBJ1-6; D gene unclear. This CDR3 has 14 residues. Deletions cut 1 base from V and 5 bases from J, with 6 bases between. The germline CDR1 and CDR2 sequences are LGHDT and YNNKEL (reference sequence). CDR3 nucleotide sequence: TGTGCCAGCAGCCAAGCCGGGGATAATTCACCCCTCCACTCT. Translating gives CASSQAGDNSPLHS.

At least ten counts were recorded for this clonotype. The chain has TRBV4-1 and TRBJ2-1; D possibly uses TRBD1 or TRBD2 (6 bases each). The germline V gene encodes CDR1 MGHRA and CDR2 YSYEKL. The CDR3 length is 18 residues. Trimming cost V 0 bases and J 6 bases, with 21 bases left between them. DNA for the CDR3: TGCGCCAGCAGCCAAGATCCTATTGGGGGCGGGATTGGCAATGAGCAGTTCTTC. It specifies CASSQDPIGGGIGNEQFF.

This clonotype was recorded many times. The rearrangement joins TRBV20-1 to TRBJ2-5; D is unclear. This CDR3 has 12 residues. Trimming shortened V by 1 base and J by 13 bases, and 16 bases separated the two germline ends. Germline V CDR1 and CDR2: DFQATT, SNEGSKA (reference sequence). DNA of the CDR3: TGCAGTGCTAGAGTACCTGGGTCTTCCTGGTACTTC. Translated, it gives CSARVPGSSWYF.

This clonotype was seen many times. CDR3 region: CAIRTGTSGNNEQFF. The DNA for the CDR3 is TGTGCCATCAGGACCGGGACTAGCGGGAACAATGAGCAGTTCTTC. The V gene is TRBV10-3, the J gene TRBJ2-1; TRBD2 matches 13 bases. V shed 6 bases and J 5 bases; nucleotides not matched to a gene: 4. Germline-derived CDR1 and CDR2 are ENHRY and SYGVKD. The CDR3 contains 15 residues.

The rearrangement joins TRBV15 to TRBJ2-7, with 7 bases aligning to TRBD1. CDR3 length equals 14 residues. J lost 5 bases, V lost 3 bases, and 7 bases had no gene match. The V gene's germline CDR1 is LNHNV and CDR2 YYDKDF (reference sequence). The CDR3 region is CATSSTGDVHEQYF. The CDR3 bases are TGTGCCACCAGCAGTACAGGGGACGTCCACGAGCAGTACTTC. Looking up the rest from reference TRBV15 and TRBJ2-7 gives the full variable domain: DAMVIQNPRYQVTQFGKPVTLSCSQTLNHNVMYWYQQKSSQAPKLLFHYYDKDFNNEADTPDNFQSRRPNTSFCFLDIRSPGLGDTAMYLCATSSTGDVHEQYFGPGTRLTVT.

To note about this clonotype: Being one base from a much bigger clone, this may be a read error. J is TRBJ2-4 and V is TRBV28, with D possibly being TRBD1 (5 bases). The CDR3 runs 15 residues. Germline CDR1 and CDR2: MDHEN and SYDVKM. DNA of the CDR3: TGTGCCAGCAGCAAAAGGGGTCAGAGAAAAAACATTCTGTACTTC. This encodes CASSKRGQRKNILYF.

The chain uses TRBV20-1 and TRBJ1-1; the match to TRBD1 covers 10 bases. V lost 6 bases, J lost 0 bases, and 7 bases stayed unmatched. Germline loops: CDR1 DFQATT, CDR2 SNEGSKA (reference sequence). This CDR3 is 15 amino acids long. The DNA for the CDR3 is TGCAGTGCCACCCGGGACAGGGGCATGAACACTGAAGCTTTCTTT. Translated, it gives CSATRDRGMNTEAFF.

The chain recombines TRBV3-1 with TRBJ2-7; TRBD2 agrees at 8 bases. J gave up 3 bases and V 4 bases, and 5 bases lay outside the gene matches. This CDR3 is built from 14 residues. Germline V gene lookup returns CDR1 LGHDT and CDR2 YNNKEL (reference sequence). The DNA for the CDR3 is TGTGCCAGCAGCCGACGGGAGGGCCACTACGAGCAGTACTTC. It yields the protein CASSRREGHYEQYF.

In its sample, this clonotype was seen many times. The chain recombines TRBV20-1 with TRBJ2-2; 7 positions agree with TRBD2. The CDR3 consists of 13 residues. Germline V gene sequence: CDR1 DFQATT, CDR2 SNEGSKA (reference sequence). Trimming cost V 3 bases and J 6 bases; bases outside gene matches: 4. CDR3 loop: CSASDGRSGELFF. In nucleotides, the CDR3 is TGCAGTGCTAGTGACGGGAGGTCCGGGGAGCTGTTTTTT.

V gene TRBV4-1 combines with J gene TRBJ1-5; D may be TRBD1 (5 bases). Germline loops: CDR1 MGHRA, CDR2 YSYEKL. The CDR3 covers 14 residues. V lost 3 bases and J lost 3, with 9 bases in between. The CDR3 reads CASSQGRFNQPQHF. The CDR3 DNA is TGCGCCAGCAGCCAGGGGCGCTTCAATCAGCCCCAGCATTTT.

J is TRBJ1-1 and V is TRBV6-5, with TRBD1 as a possible D gene (6 bases). CDR1 MNHEY and CDR2 SVGAGI come from the germline V gene. The CDR3 is made up of 19 amino acids. The V and J ends lost 0 bases and 5 bases respectively, with 25 bases between them. The CDR3 DNA reads as TGTGCCAGCAGTTACTCGAGTCCGAGAAAACAGGGCCTGGGGACTGAAGCTTTCTTT. This sequence encodes CASSYSSPRKQGLGTEAFF.

The V call is TRBV27, the J call TRBJ2-1; D gene unclear. V lost 8 bases, J lost 9 bases, and 14 bases lay in between. This CDR3 comprises 12 residues. Germline-derived CDR1 and CDR2 are MNHEY and SMNVEV (reference sequence). The CDR3: CASVPLDLEQFF. In DNA form, the CDR3 reads TGTGCCAGCGTCCCCCTGGACCTTGAGCAGTTCTTC.